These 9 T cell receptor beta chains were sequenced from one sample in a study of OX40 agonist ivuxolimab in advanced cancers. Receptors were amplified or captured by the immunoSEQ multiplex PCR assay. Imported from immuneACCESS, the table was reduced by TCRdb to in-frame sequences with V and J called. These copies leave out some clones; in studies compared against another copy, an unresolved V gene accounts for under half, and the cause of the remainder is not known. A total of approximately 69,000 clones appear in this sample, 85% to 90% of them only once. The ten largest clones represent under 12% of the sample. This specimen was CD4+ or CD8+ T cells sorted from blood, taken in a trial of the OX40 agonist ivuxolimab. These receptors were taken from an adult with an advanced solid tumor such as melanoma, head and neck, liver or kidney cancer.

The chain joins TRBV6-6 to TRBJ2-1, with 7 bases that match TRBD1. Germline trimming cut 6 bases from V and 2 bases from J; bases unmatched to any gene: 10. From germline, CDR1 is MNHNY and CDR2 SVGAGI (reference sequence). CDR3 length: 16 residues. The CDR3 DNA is TGTGCCAGCAGCGACAGGGAAGCGAGCACCTACAATGAGCAGTTCTTC. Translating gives CASSDREASTYNEQFF.

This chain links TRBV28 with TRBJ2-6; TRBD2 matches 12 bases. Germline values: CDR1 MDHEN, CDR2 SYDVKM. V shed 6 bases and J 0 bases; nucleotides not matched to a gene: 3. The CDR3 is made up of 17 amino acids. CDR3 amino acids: CASSKGLAGSGANVLTF. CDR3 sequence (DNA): TGTGCCAGCAGCAAGGGACTAGCGGGCTCTGGGGCCAACGTCCTGACTTTC.

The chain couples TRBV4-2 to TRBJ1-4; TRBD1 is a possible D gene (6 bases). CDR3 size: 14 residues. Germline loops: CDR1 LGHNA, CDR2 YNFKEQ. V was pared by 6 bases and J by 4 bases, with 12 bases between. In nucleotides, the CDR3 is TGTGCCAGCAGGGCGACAGGCTTTAATGAAAAACTGTTTTTT. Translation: CASRATGFNEKLFF.

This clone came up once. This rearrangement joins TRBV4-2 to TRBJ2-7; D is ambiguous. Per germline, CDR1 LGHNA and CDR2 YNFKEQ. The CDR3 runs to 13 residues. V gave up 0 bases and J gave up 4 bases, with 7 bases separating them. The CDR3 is CASSQEMAYEQYF. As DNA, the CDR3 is TGTGCCAGCAGCCAAGAAATGGCTTACGAGCAGTACTTC.

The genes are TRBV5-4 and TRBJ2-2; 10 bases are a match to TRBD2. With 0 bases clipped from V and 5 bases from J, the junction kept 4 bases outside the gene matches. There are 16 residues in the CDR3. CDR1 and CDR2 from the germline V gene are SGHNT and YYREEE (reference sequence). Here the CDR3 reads CASSLAVTSGTGELFF. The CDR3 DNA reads TGTGCCAGCAGCTTGGCTGTGACTAGCGGGACCGGGGAGCTGTTTTTT.

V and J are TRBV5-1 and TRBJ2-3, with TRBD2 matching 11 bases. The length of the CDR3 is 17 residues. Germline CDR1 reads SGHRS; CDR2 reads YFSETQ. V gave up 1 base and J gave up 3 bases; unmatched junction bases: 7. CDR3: CASSLIAGGPGTDTQYF. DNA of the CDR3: TGCGCCAGCAGCTTGATAGCGGGAGGGCCGGGTACAGATACGCAGTATTTT.

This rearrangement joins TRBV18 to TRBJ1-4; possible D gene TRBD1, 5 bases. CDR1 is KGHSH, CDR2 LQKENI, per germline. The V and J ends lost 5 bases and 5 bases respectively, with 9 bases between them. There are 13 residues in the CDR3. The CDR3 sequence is CASSADRNEKLFF. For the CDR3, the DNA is TGTGCCAGCTCAGCCGACAGAAATGAAAAACTGTTTTTT.

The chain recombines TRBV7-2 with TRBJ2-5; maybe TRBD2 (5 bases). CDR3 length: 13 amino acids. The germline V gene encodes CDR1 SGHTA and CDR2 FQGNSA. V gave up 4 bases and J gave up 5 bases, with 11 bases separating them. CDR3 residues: CASSSHRGETQYF. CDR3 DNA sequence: TGTGCCAGCAGCTCCCACCGCGGGGAGACCCAGTACTTC.

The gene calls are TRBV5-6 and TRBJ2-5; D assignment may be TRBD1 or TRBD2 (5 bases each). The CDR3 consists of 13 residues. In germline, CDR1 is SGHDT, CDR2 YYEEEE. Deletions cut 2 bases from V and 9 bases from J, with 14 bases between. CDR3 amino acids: CASSFPGPTAQYF. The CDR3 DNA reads TGTGCCAGCAGCTTCCCGGGACCGACGGCCCAGTACTTC.